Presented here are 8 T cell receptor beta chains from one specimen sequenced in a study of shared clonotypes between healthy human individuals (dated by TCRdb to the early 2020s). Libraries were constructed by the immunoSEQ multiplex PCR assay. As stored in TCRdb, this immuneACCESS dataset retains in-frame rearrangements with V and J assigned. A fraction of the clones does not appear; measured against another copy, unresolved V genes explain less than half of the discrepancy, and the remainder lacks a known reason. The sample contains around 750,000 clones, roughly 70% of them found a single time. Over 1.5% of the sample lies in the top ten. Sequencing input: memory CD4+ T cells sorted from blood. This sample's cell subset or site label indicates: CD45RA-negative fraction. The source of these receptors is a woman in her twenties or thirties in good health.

CDR3 nucleotide sequence: TGTGCCAGCAGTGGCCAAAGGGCTGGGGAGCTGTTTTTT. This gives the protein CASSGQRAGELFF. The genes are TRBV2 and TRBJ2-2; D gene ambiguous. From germline, CDR1 is SNHLY and CDR2 FYNNEI. The CDR3 is 13 residues long. V shed 4 bases and J shed 8 bases, with 11 bases lying between them.

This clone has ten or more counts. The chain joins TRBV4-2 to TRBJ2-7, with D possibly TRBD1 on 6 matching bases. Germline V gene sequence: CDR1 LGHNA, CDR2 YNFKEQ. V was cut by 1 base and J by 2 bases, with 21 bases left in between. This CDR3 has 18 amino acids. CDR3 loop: CASSQGSHRANMPYEQYF. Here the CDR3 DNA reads TGTGCCAGCAGCCAAGGAAGTCACAGGGCTAATATGCCCTACGAGCAGTACTTC.

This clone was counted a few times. CDR3 nucleotides: TGTGCCAGCAGAGAACTAGCTGGGAGAAAGCGAGATACGCAGTATTTT. Translation: CASRELAGRKRDTQYF. The rearrangement joins TRBV27 to TRBJ2-3; a weak D match, TRBD2 (6 bases). The CDR3 covers 16 residues. V lost 6 bases, J lost 5 bases, and 21 bases lay in between. Germline-derived CDR1 and CDR2 are MNHEY and SMNVEV (reference sequence).

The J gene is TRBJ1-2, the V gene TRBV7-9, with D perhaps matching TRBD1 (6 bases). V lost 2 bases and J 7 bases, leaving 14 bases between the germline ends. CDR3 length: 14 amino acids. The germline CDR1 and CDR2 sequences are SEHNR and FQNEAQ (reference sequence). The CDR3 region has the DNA TGTGCCAGCAGCTTACATCCTGGGACATTTGGCTACACCTTC. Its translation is CASSLHPGTFGYTF.

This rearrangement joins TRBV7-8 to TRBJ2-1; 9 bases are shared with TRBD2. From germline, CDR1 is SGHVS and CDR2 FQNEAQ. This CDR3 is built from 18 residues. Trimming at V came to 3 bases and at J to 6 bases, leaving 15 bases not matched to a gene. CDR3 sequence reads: CASSFMGMGLANLNEQFF. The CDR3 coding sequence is TGTGCCAGCAGCTTCATGGGGATGGGACTAGCTAATCTCAATGAGCAGTTCTTC.

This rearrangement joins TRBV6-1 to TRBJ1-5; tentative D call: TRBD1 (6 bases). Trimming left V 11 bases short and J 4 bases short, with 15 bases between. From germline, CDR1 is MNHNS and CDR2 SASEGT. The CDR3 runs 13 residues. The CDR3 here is CAGGGGPNQPQHF. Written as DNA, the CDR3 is TGTGCCGGAGGGGGAGGGCCTAATCAGCCCCAGCATTTT.

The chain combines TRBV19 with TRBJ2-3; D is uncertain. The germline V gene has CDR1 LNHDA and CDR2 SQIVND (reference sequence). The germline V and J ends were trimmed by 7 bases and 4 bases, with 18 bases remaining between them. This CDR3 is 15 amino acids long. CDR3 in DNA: TGTGCCAGTACCCCTGGGTGGGGTGACGCAGATACGCAGTATTTT. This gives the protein CASTPGWGDADTQYF.

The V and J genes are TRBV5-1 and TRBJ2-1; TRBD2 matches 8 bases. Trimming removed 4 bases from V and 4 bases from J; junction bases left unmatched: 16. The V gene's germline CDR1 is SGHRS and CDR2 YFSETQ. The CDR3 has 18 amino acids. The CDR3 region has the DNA TGCGCCAGCAGCGTGAAGGATTCGGGAGGGGCCAGGTACAATGAGCAGTTCTTC. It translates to CASSVKDSGGARYNEQFF.